One and the same sample provided the 19 T cell receptor beta chains below, sequenced in a study of technical replicates of blood from a handful of donors. Method: immunoSEQ multiplex PCR; TCRdb's copy keeps in-frame clones and lacks some. This sample carries more than 75,000 clones, 85% to 95% of them seen once, and the ten largest clones take over 0.2%. Sequencing was done on a sample of T cells isolated from PBMCs. The receptors derive from a human donor in good health.

The chain carries TRBV28 and TRBJ1-1; TRBD1 might be the D (6 bases). Trimming pared 5 bases from V and 6 bases from J, leaving 13 bases between. This CDR3 region has 13 residues. Germline values: CDR1 MDHEN, CDR2 SYDVKM. In DNA, the CDR3 is TGTGCCAGCAGTAACCAGGGGTTTCCTGAAGCTTTCTTT. This translates into CASSNQGFPEAFF.

The DNA for the CDR3 is TGTGCCAGCAGCTTGGTATGGGGGGAAGGAAACTACGAGCAGTACTTC. It translates to CASSLVWGEGNYEQYF. This rearrangement joins TRBV5-8 to TRBJ2-7; the D gene is possibly TRBD2 (6 bases). CDR1 SGHTS and CDR2 YDEGEE come from the germline V gene. CDR3 length equals 16 residues. V lost 0 bases and J 3 bases, leaving 16 bases between the germline ends.

This clone was picked up one time. One junction end does not reproduce the germline sequence, and a read error may be involved. The rearrangement uses TRBV19 and TRBJ2-3, with D perhaps matching TRBD1 (6 bases). This CDR3 has 14 residues. CDR1 LNHDA and CDR2 SQIVND come from the germline V gene (reference sequence). The CDR3 region is CASNIQGGPDTQYF. In DNA form, the CDR3 reads TGTGCCAGTAATATACAGGGTGGGCCAGATACGCAGTATTTT.

The genes are TRBV2 and TRBJ1-3; D unresolved. Germline values: CDR1 SNHLY, CDR2 FYNNEI. The CDR3 is 15 amino acids. V was pared by 0 bases and J by 1 base, with 7 bases between. The CDR3 sequence is CASSEARASGNTIYF. CDR3 bases: TGTGCCAGCAGTGAAGCGAGGGCTTCTGGAAACACCATATATTTT.

The rearrangement links TRBV5-1 to TRBJ2-5; 9 nucleotides line up with TRBD1. The germline V gene has CDR1 SGHRS and CDR2 YFSETQ. The CDR3 contains 16 residues. The V segment lost 2 bases and the J segment 0 bases; nucleotides outside the gene matches: 5. In DNA, the CDR3 is TGCGCCAGCAGCTTCTGGACAGGGGCCAACCAAGAGACCCAGTACTTC. This encodes CASSFWTGANQETQYF.

This clone has more than one count but fewer than ten. The chain employs TRBV7-9 and TRBJ1-4, with D possibly being TRBD1 (6 bases). Trimming stripped 3 bases from V and 8 bases from J, with 22 bases between. CDR3 length: 17 amino acids. Per the germline V gene, CDR1 is SEHNR and CDR2 is FQNEAQ (reference sequence). CDR3 sequence (DNA): TGTGCCAGCAGCTTCGCCAATACAGGGTACCTCTTGGAAAAACTGTTTTTT. Its translation: CASSFANTGYLLEKLFF. Full variable domain (remainder filled in from reference TRBV7-9 and TRBJ1-4): DTGVSQNPRHKITKRGQNVTFRCDPISEHNRLYWYRQTLGQGPEFLTYFQNEAQLEKSRLLSDRFSAERPKGSFSTLEIQRTEQGDSAMYLCASSFANTGYLLEKLFFGSGTQLSVL.

The J gene is TRBJ2-2, the V gene TRBV4-2; 8 nucleotides align to TRBD2. CDR1 is LGHNA, CDR2 YNFKEQ, per germline. The CDR3 length is 16 residues. Trimming at V came to 2 bases and at J to 5 bases, leaving 7 bases not matched to a gene. CDR3 amino acids: CASSQYSGGGTGELFF. DNA of the CDR3: TGTGCCAGCAGCCAATACAGCGGGGGAGGTACCGGGGAGCTGTTTTTT.

The table lists this clone with a count of one. J is TRBJ2-7 and V is TRBV5-5, with D possibly TRBD2 on 5 matching bases. CDR3 length: 15 amino acids. V was clipped by 1 base and J by 3 bases, with 14 bases between them. The V gene's germline CDR1 is SGHKS and CDR2 YYEKEE (reference sequence). This chain's CDR3 is CASSLSTGRLYEQYF. In DNA form, the CDR3 reads TGTGCCAGCAGCTTGTCGACGGGGAGACTCTACGAGCAGTACTTC.

This chain links TRBV9 with TRBJ1-5; possible D gene TRBD1, 5 bases. CDR1 and CDR2 from the germline V gene are SGDLS and YYNGEE. The CDR3 runs to 14 residues. Trimming left V 0 bases short and J 5 bases short, with 9 bases between. This chain's CDR3 is CASSVGTTDQPQHF. CDR3 coding DNA: TGTGCCAGCAGCGTAGGGACAACAGATCAGCCCCAGCATTTT.

The chain recombines TRBV19 with TRBJ2-3; TRBD2 is a possible D gene (6 bases). The CDR3 has 15 amino acids. V was trimmed by 5 bases and J by 2 bases, leaving 14 bases between them. The V gene's germline CDR1 is LNHDA and CDR2 SQIVND (reference sequence). CDR3 bases: TGTGCCAGTAGTCCCCGGGGGTTGAACACAGATACGCAGTATTTT. It translates to CASSPRGLNTDTQYF.

The V gene is TRBV21-1, the J gene TRBJ2-7; the table names TRBD1, a call not compared with the DNA. TRBV21-1 is noted as a pseudogene. CDR3 length equals 15 residues. The CDR3 is CASSHRDRGRGEQYF. The CDR3 DNA sequence: TGTGCCAGCAGCCACCGGGACAGGGGGCGAGGCGAGCAGTACTTC.

This chain links TRBV5-4 with TRBJ2-2; D gene ambiguous. The CDR3 spans 12 residues. V lost 4 bases and J 5 bases, leaving 6 bases between the germline ends. Per germline, CDR1 SGHNT and CDR2 YYREEE (reference sequence). CDR3 protein: CASSAQTGELFF. The CDR3 DNA follows: TGTGCCAGCAGCGCACAAACCGGGGAGCTGTTTTTT.

The genes are TRBV27 and TRBJ1-5, with TRBD1 identical over 8 bases. With 4 bases clipped from V and 4 bases from J, the junction kept 12 bases outside the gene matches. Germline assignment: CDR1 MNHEY and CDR2 SMNVEV (reference sequence). This CDR3 contains 17 residues. CDR3 loop: CASSSNHRGERNQPQHF. In DNA, the CDR3 is TGTGCCAGCAGTTCAAACCACAGGGGGGAGAGGAATCAGCCCCAGCATTTT.

The rearrangement joins TRBV5-1 to TRBJ2-7; the match to TRBD2 covers 7 bases. V was clipped by 7 bases and J by 6 bases; unmatched bases: 4. Germline loops: CDR1 SGHRS, CDR2 YFSETQ. CDR3 size: 11 residues. CDR3 DNA: TGCGCCAGCTCGGCGGGAGTCGAGCAGTACTTC. This codes for CASSAGVEQYF.

The chain uses TRBV28 and TRBJ2-7; 11 nucleotides match TRBD2. The germline V gene encodes CDR1 MDHEN and CDR2 SYDVKM. This CDR3 spans 15 amino acids. V gave up 6 bases and J gave up 0 bases; unmatched junction bases: 4. In DNA form, the CDR3 reads TGTGCCAGCAGCATGGGACTAGCGGACTCCTACGAGCAGTACTTC. Translated, it gives CASSMGLADSYEQYF.

The rearrangement links TRBV19 to TRBJ2-1, with 8 bases that match TRBD1. Per the germline V gene, CDR1 is LNHDA and CDR2 is SQIVND (reference sequence). V lost 0 bases to trimming and J lost 4 bases; unmatched junction nucleotides: 11. The CDR3 spans 18 residues. The CDR3 DNA is TGTGCCAGTAGTATAGATCCGTCCTCAGGGGGCATATACAATGAGCAGTTCTTC. It yields the protein CASSIDPSSGGIYNEQFF.

The CDR3 coding sequence is TGTGCCAGCAGGGCGGGGGGGAATGAGCAGTTCTTC. Translating gives CASRAGGNEQFF. The chain uses TRBV2 and TRBJ2-1; 9 nucleotides align to TRBD2. The junction had 1 base not matched to a gene; V was cut back by 6 bases and J by 7 bases. Per the germline V gene, CDR1 is SNHLY and CDR2 is FYNNEI. The CDR3 contains 12 residues.

This chain connects TRBV4-1 to TRBJ1-4; D uncertain. From germline, CDR1 is MGHRA and CDR2 YSYEKL. The CDR3 contains 15 residues. Between the trimmed V and J ends, which lost 0 bases and 1 base, there was a span of 6 bases. The CDR3 nucleotides are TGCGCCAGCAGCCAAGATCGGAGAACTAATGAAAAACTGTTTTTT. Its protein is CASSQDRRTNEKLFF.

Note on this clone: A read error may produce the germline difference seen at one junction end. The genes are TRBV11-2 and TRBJ2-2; D is perhaps TRBD2 (5 bases). This CDR3 spans 14 amino acids. The V gene's germline CDR1 is SGHAT and CDR2 FQNNGV. CDR3 loop: CASGDPGNSGELFF. The CDR3 coding sequence is TGTGCCAGCGGCGATCCCGGGAACTCCGGGGAGCTGTTTTTT.